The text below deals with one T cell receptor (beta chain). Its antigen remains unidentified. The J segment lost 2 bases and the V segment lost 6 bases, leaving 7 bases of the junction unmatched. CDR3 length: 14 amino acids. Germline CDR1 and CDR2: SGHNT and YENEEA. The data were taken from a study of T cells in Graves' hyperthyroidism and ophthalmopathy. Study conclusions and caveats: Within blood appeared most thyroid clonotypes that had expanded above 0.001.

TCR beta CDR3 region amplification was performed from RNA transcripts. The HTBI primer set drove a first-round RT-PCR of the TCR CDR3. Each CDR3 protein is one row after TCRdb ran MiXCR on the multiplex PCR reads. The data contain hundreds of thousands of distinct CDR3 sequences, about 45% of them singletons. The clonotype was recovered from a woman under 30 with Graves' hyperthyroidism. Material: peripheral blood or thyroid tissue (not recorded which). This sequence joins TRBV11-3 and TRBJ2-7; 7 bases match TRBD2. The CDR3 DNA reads TGTGCCAGCAGTCCGGGAGGATCCACCTACGAGCAGTACTTC. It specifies CASSPGGSTYEQYF.